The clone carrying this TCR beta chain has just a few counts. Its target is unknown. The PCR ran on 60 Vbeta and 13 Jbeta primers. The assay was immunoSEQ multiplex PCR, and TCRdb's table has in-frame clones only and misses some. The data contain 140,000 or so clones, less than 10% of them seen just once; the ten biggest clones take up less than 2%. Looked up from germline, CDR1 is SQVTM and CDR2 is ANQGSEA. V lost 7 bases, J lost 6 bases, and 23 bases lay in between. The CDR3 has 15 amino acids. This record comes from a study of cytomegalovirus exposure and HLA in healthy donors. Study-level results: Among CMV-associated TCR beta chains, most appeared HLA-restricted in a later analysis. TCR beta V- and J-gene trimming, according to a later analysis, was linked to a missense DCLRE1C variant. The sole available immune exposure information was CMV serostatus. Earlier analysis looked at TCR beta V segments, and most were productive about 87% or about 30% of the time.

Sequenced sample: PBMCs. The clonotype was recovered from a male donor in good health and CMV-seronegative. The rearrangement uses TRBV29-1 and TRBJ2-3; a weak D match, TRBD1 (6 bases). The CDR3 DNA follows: TGCAGCGCCGCCGGGACATTACACGGAACCGATACGCAGTATTTT. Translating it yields CSAAGTLHGTDTQYF.